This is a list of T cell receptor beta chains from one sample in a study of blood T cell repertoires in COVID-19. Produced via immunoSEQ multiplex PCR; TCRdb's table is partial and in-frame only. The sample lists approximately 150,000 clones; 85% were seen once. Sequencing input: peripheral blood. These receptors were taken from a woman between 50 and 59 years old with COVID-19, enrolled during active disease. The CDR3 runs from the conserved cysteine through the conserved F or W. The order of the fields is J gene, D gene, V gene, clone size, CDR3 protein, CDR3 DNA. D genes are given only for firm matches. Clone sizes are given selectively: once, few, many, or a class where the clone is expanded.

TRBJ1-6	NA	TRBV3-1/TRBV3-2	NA	CASSPRTPRYNSPLHF	TGTGCCAGCAGCCCGCGGACTCCCAGATATAATTCACCCCTCCACTTT
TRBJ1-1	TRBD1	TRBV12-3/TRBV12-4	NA	CASSLTTGTAFF	TGTGCCAGCAGTCTCACGACAGGGACGGCTTTCTTT
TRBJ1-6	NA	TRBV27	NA	CASRQGWSPLHF	TGTGCCAGCAGACAGGGTTGGTCACCCCTCCACTTT
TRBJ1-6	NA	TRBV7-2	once	CASSLAGQGSSPLHF	TGTGCCAGCAGCTTAGCCGGCCAGGGAAGTTCACCCCTCCACTTT
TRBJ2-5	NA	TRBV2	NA	CASPGGGAGQETQYF	TGTGCCAGCCCCGGCGGAGGGGCTGGTCAAGAGACCCAGTACTTC
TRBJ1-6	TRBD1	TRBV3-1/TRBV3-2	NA	CASSRLGTGNSPLHF	TGTGCCAGCAGCCGCCTCGGGACAGGGAACTCACCCCTCCACTTT
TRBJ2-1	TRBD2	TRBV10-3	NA	CAISESTGTRIHEQFF	TGTGCCATCAGTGAGTCTACCGGGACTAGGATTCATGAGCAGTTCTTC
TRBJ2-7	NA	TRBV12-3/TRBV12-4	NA	CASSEGILYEQYF	TGTGCCAGCAGTGAGGGAATACTCTACGAGCAGTACTTC
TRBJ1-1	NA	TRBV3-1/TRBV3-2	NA	CASKQENTEAFF	TGTGCCAGCAAACAGGAGAACACTGAAGCTTTCTTT
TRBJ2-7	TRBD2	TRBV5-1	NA	CASSTSSGGAVEQYF	TGCGCCAGCAGCACCTCTAGCGGGGGGGCCGTCGAGCAGTACTTC
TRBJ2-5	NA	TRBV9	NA	CASSPGLPPETQYF	TGTGCCAGCAGCCCGGGACTGCCCCCAGAGACCCAGTACTTC
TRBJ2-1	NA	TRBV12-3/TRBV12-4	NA	CASSLGLYNEQFF	TGTGCCAGCAGTTTAGGGCTCTACAATGAGCAGTTCTTC
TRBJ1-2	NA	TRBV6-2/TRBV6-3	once	CASSYYLQDGYTF	TGTGCCAGCAGTTACTACCTACAGGATGGCTACACCTTC
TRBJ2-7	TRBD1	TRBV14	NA	CASSQRTGKSYEQYF	TGTGCCAGCAGCCAGCGGACAGGGAAGTCCTACGAGCAGTACTTC
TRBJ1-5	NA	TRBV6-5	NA	CASRSLTGTNQPQHF	TGTGCCAGCAGGTCACTAACAGGGACAAATCAGCCCCAGCATTTT
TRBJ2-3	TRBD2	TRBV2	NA	CASSEAWLAGGDTQYF	TGTGCCAGCAGTGAAGCATGGCTAGCGGGGGGCGATACGCAGTATTTT
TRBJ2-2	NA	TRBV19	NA	CASSSSERYTGELFF	TGTGCCAGTAGTAGCTCCGAGCGCTACACCGGGGAGCTGTTTTTT
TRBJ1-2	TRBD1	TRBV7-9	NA	CASSFTGGKGYGYTF	TGTGCCAGCAGCTTCACAGGGGGCAAGGGATATGGCTACACCTTC
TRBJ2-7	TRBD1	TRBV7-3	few	CASSSDRGHEQYF	TGTGCCAGCAGCTCAGACAGGGGCCACGAGCAGTACTTC
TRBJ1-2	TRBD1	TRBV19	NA	CASTGTGVQGYTF	TGTGCCAGTACCGGGACAGGGGTACAGGGCTACACCTTC
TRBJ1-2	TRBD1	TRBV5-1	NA	CASSLLGDSNYGYTF	TGCGCCAGCAGCTTGTTGGGGGACAGCAACTATGGCTACACCTTC
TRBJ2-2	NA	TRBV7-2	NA	CASSLGLNTGELFF	TGTGCCAGCAGCTTAGGACTAAACACCGGGGAGCTGTTTTTT
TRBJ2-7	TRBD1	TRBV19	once	CASSIWGTGDEQYF	TGTGCCAGTAGTATCTGGGGGACAGGGGACGAGCAGTACTTC
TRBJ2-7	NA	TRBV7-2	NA	CASSLVRLSYEQYF	TGTGCCAGCAGCTTAGTCAGACTCTCCTACGAGCAGTACTTC
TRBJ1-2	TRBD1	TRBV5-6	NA	CASSLGQDYGYTF	TGTGCCAGCAGCCTTGGACAGGATTATGGCTACACCTTC
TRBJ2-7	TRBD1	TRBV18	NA	CASSPGSQGAYEQYF	TGTGCCAGCTCACCTGGATCACAGGGGGCCTACGAGCAGTACTTC
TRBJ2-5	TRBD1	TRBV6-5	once	CASSYSGQGSQETQYF	TGTGCCAGCAGTTACTCGGGACAGGGGTCCCAAGAGACCCAGTACTTC
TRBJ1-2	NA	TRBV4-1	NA	CASSQVRGDGYTF	TGCGCCAGCAGCCAAGTGCGGGGGGATGGCTACACCTTC
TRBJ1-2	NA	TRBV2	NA	CASSEIEDFDGYTF	TGTGCCAGCAGTGAAATCGAGGATTTCGATGGCTACACCTTC
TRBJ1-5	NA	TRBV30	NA	CAWSRVSNQPQHF	TGTGCCTGGAGTCGGGTTAGCAATCAGCCCCAGCATTTT
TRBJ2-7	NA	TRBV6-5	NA	CATTTINSYEQYF	TGTGCCACCACAACTATAAACTCCTACGAGCAGTACTTC
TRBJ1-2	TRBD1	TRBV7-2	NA	CASSLEGGWNYGYTF	TGTGCCAGCAGCTTAGAAGGGGGCTGGAACTATGGCTACACCTTC
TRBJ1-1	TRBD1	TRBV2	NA	CASRGTGLKTEAFF	TGTGCCAGCAGAGGGACAGGGCTGAAAACTGAAGCTTTCTTT
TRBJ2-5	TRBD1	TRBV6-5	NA	CASGGQGGKETQYF	TGTGCCAGCGGCGGACAGGGTGGCAAGGAGACCCAGTACTTC
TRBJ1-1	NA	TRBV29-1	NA	CSVIFFMNTEAFF	TGCAGCGTTATCTTCTTTATGAACACTGAAGCTTTCTTT
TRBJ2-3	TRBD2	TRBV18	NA	CASSPRGSTDTQYF	TGTGCCAGCTCACCGCGGGGGAGCACAGATACGCAGTATTTT
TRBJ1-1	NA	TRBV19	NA	CASSSTREGMNTEAFF	TGTGCCAGTAGCTCAACCCGGGAGGGGATGAACACTGAAGCTTTCTTT
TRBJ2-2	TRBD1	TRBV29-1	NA	CSVTQGDPGELFF	TGCAGCGTAACTCAGGGGGATCCCGGGGAGCTGTTTTTT
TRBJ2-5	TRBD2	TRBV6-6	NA	CASSPGLAGLGETQYF	TGTGCCAGCAGCCCAGGACTAGCGGGATTGGGAGAGACCCAGTACTTC
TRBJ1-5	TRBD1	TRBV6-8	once	CASSLYRGGNQPQHF	TGTGCCAGCAGTCTATACAGGGGGGGCAATCAGCCCCAGCATTTT
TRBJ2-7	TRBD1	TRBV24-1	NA	CATSDTGTATYEQYF	TGTGCCACCAGTGACACCGGGACAGCTACCTACGAGCAGTACTTC
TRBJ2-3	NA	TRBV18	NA	CASSPSQSTTDTQYF	TGTGCCAGCTCACCCTCACAGTCCACCACAGATACGCAGTATTTT
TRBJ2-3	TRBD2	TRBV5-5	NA	CASSYLAGGLTDTQYF	TGTGCCAGCAGCTACCTAGCGGGGGGGCTCACAGATACGCAGTATTTT
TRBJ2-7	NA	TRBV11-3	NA	CASSPGGGGDYEQYF	TGTGCCAGCAGCCCCGGAGGGGGAGGGGACTACGAGCAGTACTTC
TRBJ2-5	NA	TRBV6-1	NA	CASSELRDNHRETQYF	TGTGCCAGCAGTGAACTCAGGGACAACCACCGTGAGACCCAGTACTTC
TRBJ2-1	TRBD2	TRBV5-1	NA	CASSSLASGGNEQFF	TGCGCCAGCAGCTCGCTGGCTAGCGGGGGCAATGAGCAGTTCTTC
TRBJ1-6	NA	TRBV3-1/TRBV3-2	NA	CASNSPGSNSPLHF	TGTGCCAGCAATTCTCCAGGGTCCAATTCACCCCTCCACTTT
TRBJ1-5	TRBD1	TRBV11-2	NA	CASSRNPGTGQPQHF	TGTGCCAGCAGCCGTAATCCCGGGACAGGTCAGCCCCAGCATTTT
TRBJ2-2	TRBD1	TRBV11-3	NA	CASSLGGTGGPGELFF	TGTGCCAGCAGCTTAGGTGGGACAGGGGGTCCCGGGGAGCTGTTTTTT
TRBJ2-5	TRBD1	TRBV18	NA	CASSPRTGASQETQYF	TGTGCCAGCTCACCACGGACAGGAGCCTCTCAAGAGACCCAGTACTTC